This passage covers 21 T cell receptor beta chains from one sample sequenced in a study of T cell therapy after organ transplantation. The data were produced by immunoSEQ multiplex PCR, yet TCRdb's version contains in-frame clones alone and is incomplete. The profile shows some 5,000 clones, 65% to 80% of them singletons. Described time point: 4-8 weeks after completion of therapy. These TCRs' antigens remain unknown. The material sequenced was CD8+ T cells from blood, taken after autologous CMV-specific T cell therapy. Receptors originate from a human patient who had received a solid organ transplant and had CMV disease. The T cells may come from the graft donor.

The CDR3 DNA follows: TGTGCCAGCAGTTTAGCTCCTACCCTTAATGAGCAGTTCTTC. Translated: CASSLAPTLNEQFF. The genes are TRBV6-6 and TRBJ2-1; D is ambiguous. The germline gives CDR1 MNHNY, CDR2 SVGAGI (reference sequence). The CDR3 has 14 residues. Trimming cost V 4 bases and J 7 bases, with 14 bases left between them.

About this clone: The junction shows a germline mismatch at one end, possibly a read error. This chain joins TRBV18 and TRBJ2-3; possibly TRBD1 or TRBD2 for D (6 bases each). The length of the CDR3 is 17 residues. The germline V gene has CDR1 KGHSH and CDR2 LQKENI. Here the CDR3 reads CASSPRSGASSTDTQYF. DNA for the CDR3: TGTGCCAGCTCACCACGGTCGGGGGCCAGTAGCACTGATACGCAGTATTTT. Full variable domain (outside the CDR3, taken from reference TRBV18 and TRBJ2-3): NAGVMQNPRHLVRRRGQEARLRCSPMKGHSHVYWYRQLPEEGLKFMVYLQKENIIDESGMPKERFSAEFPKEGPSILRIQQVVRGDSAAYFCASSPRSGASSTDTQYFGPGTRLTVL.

This clone was seen a single time. This chain links TRBV2 with TRBJ2-1, with D unresolved. The V end lost 3 bases, the J end lost 0 bases, and 12 bases lay between the germline ends. This CDR3 contains 16 residues. CDR1 is SNHLY and CDR2 is FYNNEI in the germline V gene. The CDR3 is CASSDYPKGSYNEQFF. CDR3 DNA: TGTGCCAGCAGTGATTACCCTAAGGGCTCCTACAATGAGCAGTTCTTC.

V gene TRBV28 combines with J gene TRBJ2-7; D is unresolved. CDR1 and CDR2 from the germline V gene are MDHEN and SYDVKM. The V end was cut by 4 bases, the J end by 0 bases, with 19 bases between. The CDR3 has 17 amino acids. The CDR3: CASSYPPSGSLSYEQYF. CDR3 nucleotide sequence: TGTGCCAGCAGTTACCCCCCCTCCGGATCCCTCTCCTACGAGCAGTACTTC.

The J gene is TRBJ2-6, the V gene TRBV27; D may be TRBD1 or TRBD2 (6 bases each). Germline loops: CDR1 MNHEY, CDR2 SMNVEV (reference sequence). This CDR3 is 16 amino acids long. Trimming took off 6 bases at V and 0 bases at J, with 12 bases between the two ends. The CDR3 loop is CASSGGGFSGANVLTF. The DNA of the CDR3 is TGTGCCAGCAGCGGAGGGGGGTTCTCTGGGGCCAACGTCCTGACTTTC. The variable domain in full, completed from reference TRBV27 and TRBJ2-6, reads EAQVTQNPRYLITVTGKKLTVTCSQNMNHEYMSWYRQDPGLGLRQIYYSMNVEVTDKGDVPEGYKVSRKEKRNFPLILESPSPNQTSLYFCASSGGGFSGANVLTFGAGSRLTVL.

This clone is a singleton in its sample. The chain couples TRBV28 to TRBJ1-2; D gene uncertain. V lost 5 bases to trimming and J lost 8 bases, with 15 bases between them. Germline lookup yields CDR1 MDHEN and CDR2 SYDVKM. This CDR3 is 13 amino acids long. CDR3: CASSLLWVGGYTF. The CDR3 nucleotides are TGTGCCAGCAGTCTTTTATGGGTAGGAGGCTACACCTTC.

As concerns this clone: This is likely an artifact of a read error, given a far larger clone one base away. This CDR3 reads CASSGTGTGYQETQYF. The CDR3 nucleotides are TGTGCCAGCAGTGGGACGGGGACAGGGTACCAAGAGACCCAGTACTTC. The chain is built from TRBV21-1 and TRBJ2-5; the table names TRBD1, a call not compared with the DNA. TRBV21-1 is listed as a pseudogene. There are 16 residues in the CDR3.

On this clone itself: Compared with germline, one end of the junction differs, possibly owing to a read error. The chain recombines TRBV6-4 with TRBJ1-5, with D unclear. The CDR3 consists of 13 residues. The germline CDR1 and CDR2 sequences are MRHNA and SNTAGT. DNA of the CDR3: TGTGCCAGCAGTTACTCGAACGTGCAGCCCCAGCATTTT. This gives the protein CASSYSNVQPQHF.

This clone is categorized as medium-sized. The J gene is TRBJ1-6, the V gene TRBV6-4, with 7 bases lining up with TRBD1. The CDR3 is 13 residues long. Germline V gene lookup returns CDR1 MRHNA and CDR2 SNTAGT. The ends lost 6 bases at V and 7 bases at J; junction bases unmatched: 3. The CDR3 nucleotides are TGTGCCAGCAGCGGACAGGCCAATTCACCCCTCCACTTT. Amino acid sequence: CASSGQANSPLHF.

In its sample, this clone was seen a few times. The rearrangement links TRBV28 to TRBJ1-4; D gene uncertain. The CDR3 runs to 14 residues. The V gene lost 3 bases and the J gene lost 8 bases, with 13 bases spanning the gap. Germline loops: CDR1 MDHEN, CDR2 SYDVKM. This CDR3 is CASSLWVQREKLFF. The CDR3 region has the DNA TGTGCCAGCAGTTTGTGGGTGCAACGGGAAAAACTGTTTTTT.

This chain uses TRBV29-1 with TRBJ2-1; D ambiguous. The V end lost 7 bases, the J end lost 4 bases, and 11 bases lay between the germline ends. The CDR3 runs to 12 residues. Germline V lookup: CDR1 SQVTM, CDR2 ANQGSEA. In DNA, the CDR3 is TGCAGCGGTATAGACCGTTACAATGAGCAGTTCTTC. Its protein product is CSGIDRYNEQFF.

This clone occurred once. A junction end diverges from the germline sequence, so it may reflect a read error. The chain has TRBV5-1 and TRBJ2-7; D unclear. Germline lookup yields CDR1 SGHRS and CDR2 YFSETQ. The CDR3 totals 13 residues. CDR3 loop: CASSPYLGYEQYF. The CDR3, as DNA: TGTGCCAGCAGCCCTTATCTGGGATACGAGCAGTACTTC. The variable domain in full, completed from reference TRBV5-1 and TRBJ2-7, reads KAGVTQTPRYLIKTRGQQVTLSCSPISGHRSVSWYQQTPGQGLQFLFEYFSETQRNKGNFPGRFSGRQFSNSRSEMNVSTLELGDSALYLCASSPYLGYEQYFGPGTRLTVT.

This clone has a handful of counts. This sequence joins TRBV28 and TRBJ1-1; no reliable D call. The germline V and J ends were trimmed by 3 bases and 1 base, with 9 bases remaining between them. This CDR3 spans 14 amino acids. CDR1 is MDHEN and CDR2 is SYDVKM in the germline V gene. In DNA form, the CDR3 reads TGTGCCAGCAGTTTCGCGGATTGGAACACTGAAGCTTTCTTT. It specifies CASSFADWNTEAFF.

V is TRBV28 and J is TRBJ2-5; 7 positions agree with TRBD1. The CDR3 is 15 residues long. With 6 bases clipped from V and 5 bases from J, the junction kept 12 bases outside the gene matches. CDR1 MDHEN and CDR2 SYDVKM come from the germline V gene. The CDR3 DNA sequence: TGTGCCAGCAGCCCCGGCCAGGGGGTTTTGGAGACCCAGTACTTC. It is translated as CASSPGQGVLETQYF. Looking up the rest from reference TRBV28 and TRBJ2-5 gives the full variable domain: DVKVTQSSRYLVKRTGEKVFLECVQDMDHENMFWYRQDPGLGLRLIYFSYDVKMKEKGDIPEGYSVSREKKERFSLILESASTNQTSMYLCASSPGQGVLETQYFGPGTRLLVL.

There are a few counts of this clone. This sequence joins TRBV28 and TRBJ2-1; possible D gene TRBD1, 6 bases. The CDR3 contains 15 residues. CDR1 is MDHEN and CDR2 is SYDVKM in the germline V gene. V shed 2 bases and J shed 4 bases, with 12 bases lying between them. In DNA, the CDR3 is TGTGCCAGCAGTTTACAGGGGAAGTTATACAATGAGCAGTTCTTC. Protein sequence: CASSLQGKLYNEQFF.

This chain connects TRBV6-1 to TRBJ2-7, with TRBD2 identical over 11 bases. The V gene end was trimmed by 6 bases and the J gene end by 7 bases; junction bases not matched to a gene: 8. This CDR3 spans 14 amino acids. Per germline, CDR1 MNHNS and CDR2 SASEGT. CDR3 region: CASSLLAGVDEQYF. CDR3 DNA sequence: TGTGCCAGCAGCTTACTAGCGGGAGTCGATGAGCAGTACTTC.

The rearrangement links TRBV27 to TRBJ2-1; 9 bases agree with TRBD2. Germline V CDR1 and CDR2: MNHEY, SMNVEV (reference sequence). CDR3 length: 16 residues. After removal of 9 bases from V and 0 bases from J, the junction contained 9 bases not matched to a gene. CDR3: CASSSGGLSSYNEQFF. The CDR3 region has the DNA TGTGCCAGTAGTAGCGGGGGCCTTAGCTCCTACAATGAGCAGTTCTTC.

This clone counts as medium-sized. The V gene is TRBV6-6, the J gene TRBJ2-2; 9 bases agree with TRBD2. The junction had 4 bases not matched to a gene; V was cut back by 4 bases and J by 1 base. The CDR3 totals 16 residues. The germline gives CDR1 MNHNY, CDR2 SVGAGI (reference sequence). CDR3 sequence (DNA): TGTGCCAGCAGTTCGGTTAGCGGGGGGAACACCGGGGAGCTGTTTTTT. Its translation: CASSSVSGGNTGELFF.

V usage is TRBV9 and J usage is TRBJ2-2, with D perhaps TRBD1 (6 bases). Germline assignment: CDR1 SGDLS and CDR2 YYNGEE. The CDR3 is made up of 16 amino acids. Trimming stripped 0 bases from V and 2 bases from J, with 11 bases between. DNA of the CDR3: TGTGCCAGCAGCGTAGCTCAGGGGTTCAACACCGGGGAGCTGTTTTTT. Its translation is CASSVAQGFNTGELFF.

V gene TRBV10-1 combines with J gene TRBJ1-1; no definite D call. The length of the CDR3 is 16 residues. Between the trimmed V and J ends, which lost 3 bases and 0 bases, there was a span of 14 bases. Germline loops: CDR1 WNHNN, CDR2 SYGVQD (reference sequence). In DNA, the CDR3 is TGCGCCAGCAGTGACCGAGGTCGCGGGATGAACACTGAAGCTTTCTTT. This translates into CASSDRGRGMNTEAFF.

The rearrangement joins TRBV7-9 to TRBJ2-3; TRBD1 aligns across 7 bases. The CDR3 consists of 18 residues. Germline CDR1 and CDR2: SEHNR and FQNEAQ (reference sequence). Trimming cost V 7 bases and J 4 bases; bases outside gene matches: 20. CDR3 amino acids: CASTPPLTGAEAADTQYF. CDR3 nucleotide sequence: TGTGCCAGCACCCCTCCCCTTACAGGGGCCGAGGCGGCAGATACGCAGTATTTT.